This T cell receptor beta chain is from a study of T cells in Graves' hyperthyroidism and ophthalmopathy. Findings of the study overall: Expanded thyroid clonotypes (above 0.001) were mostly also found in blood. For ophthalmopathy, model prediction preceded onset by a median roughly 6.5 months.

Uncontrolled infections, other autoimmune diseases, pregnancy or lactation led to exclusion of patients. Diagnosis relied on clinical symptoms, serum thyroxine and TRAb, thyroid ultrasound and orbital computed tomography. The investigators amplified TCR beta CDR3 regions from RNA transcripts. First-round RT-PCR of the TCR CDR3 relied on the HTBI primer set. TCRdb itself ran the multiplex PCR reads through MiXCR, one entry per CDR3 protein. This sample has 480,000 or so distinct CDR3 sequences, with approximately 49% found just once. The CDR3 totals 16 residues. Germline CDR1 is SGHNT and CDR2 is YENEEA. J gave up 4 bases and V 6 bases, and 11 bases lay outside the gene matches. This clonotype was observed many times. Its cognate antigen is unknown.

The TCR originated in an adult woman with Graves' disease, either hyperthyroidism or ophthalmopathy (not recorded which). This sequence joins TRBV11-3 and TRBJ2-2, with 7 bases fitting TRBD2. Material: peripheral blood or thyroid tissue (not recorded which). CDR3 nucleotide sequence: TGTGCCAGCAGTTCGAGTGGCGGGGGAGGCACCGGGGAGCTGTTTTTT. This encodes CASSSSGGGGTGELFF.